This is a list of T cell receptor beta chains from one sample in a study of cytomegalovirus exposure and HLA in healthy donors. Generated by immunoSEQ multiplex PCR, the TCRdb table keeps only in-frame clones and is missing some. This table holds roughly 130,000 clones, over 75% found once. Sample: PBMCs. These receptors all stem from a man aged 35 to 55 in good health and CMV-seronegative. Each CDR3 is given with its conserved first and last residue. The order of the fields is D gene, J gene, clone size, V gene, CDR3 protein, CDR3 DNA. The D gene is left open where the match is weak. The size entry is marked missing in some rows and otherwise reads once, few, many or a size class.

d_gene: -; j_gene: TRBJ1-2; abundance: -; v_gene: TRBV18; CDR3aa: CASSPENAAPNYGYTF; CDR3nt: TGTGCCAGCTCACCAGAGAATGCGGCGCCTAACTATGGCTACACCTTC
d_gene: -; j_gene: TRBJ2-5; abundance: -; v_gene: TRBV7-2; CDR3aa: CASSLGGGKQTQYF; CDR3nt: TGTGCCAGCAGCTTGGGGGGGGGCAAACAGACCCAGTACTTC
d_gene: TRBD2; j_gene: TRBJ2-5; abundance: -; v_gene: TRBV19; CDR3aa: CASSMTSPQETQYF; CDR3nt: TGTGCCAGTAGTATGACTAGCCCCCAAGAGACCCAGTACTTC
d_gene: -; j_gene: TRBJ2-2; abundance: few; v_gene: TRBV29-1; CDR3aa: CSVETPGFTGELFF; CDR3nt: TGCAGCGTTGAAACGCCCGGGTTCACCGGGGAGCTGTTTTTT
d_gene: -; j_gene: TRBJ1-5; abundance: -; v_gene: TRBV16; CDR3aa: CASSPEPNQPQHF; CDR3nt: TGTGCCAGCAGCCCGGAGCCTAATCAGCCCCAGCATTTT
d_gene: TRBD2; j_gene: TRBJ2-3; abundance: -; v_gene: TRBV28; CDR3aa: CASSPIAGAGDRTDTQYF; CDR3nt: TGTGCCAGCAGCCCCATAGCGGGAGCGGGGGACCGCACAGATACGCAGTATTTT
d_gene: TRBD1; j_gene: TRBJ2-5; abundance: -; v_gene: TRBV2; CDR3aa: CASSAQRDSSFYQETQYF; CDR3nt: TGTGCCAGCAGTGCACAACGGGACAGCTCTTTTTACCAAGAGACCCAGTACTTC
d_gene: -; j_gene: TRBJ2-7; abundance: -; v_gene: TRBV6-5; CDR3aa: CASSSHRGGAYEQYF; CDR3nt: TGTGCCAGCAGTTCCCACAGGGGGGGCGCCTACGAGCAGTACTTC
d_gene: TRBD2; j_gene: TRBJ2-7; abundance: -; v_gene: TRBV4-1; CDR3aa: CASSQGLARTYEQYF; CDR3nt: TGCGCCAGCAGCCAGGGACTAGCTCGCACCTACGAGCAGTACTTC
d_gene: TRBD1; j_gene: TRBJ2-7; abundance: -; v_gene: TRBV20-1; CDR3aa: CRTGDSYEQYF; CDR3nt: TGCCGGACAGGGGACTCCTACGAGCAGTACTTC
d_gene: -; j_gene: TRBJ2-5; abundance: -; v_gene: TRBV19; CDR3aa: CASSIRRGETQYF; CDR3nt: TGTGCCAGTAGTATCCGCAGGGGAGAGACCCAGTACTTC
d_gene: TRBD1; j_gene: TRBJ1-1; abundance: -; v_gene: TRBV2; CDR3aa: CASTDRGLDTEAFF; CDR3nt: TGTGCCAGCACCGATAGGGGGCTCGACACTGAAGCTTTCTTT
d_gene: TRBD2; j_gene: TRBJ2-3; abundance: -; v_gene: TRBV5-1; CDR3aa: CASSPTTGTRADTQYF; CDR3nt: TGCGCCAGCAGCCCAACCACCGGGACTAGGGCAGATACGCAGTATTTT
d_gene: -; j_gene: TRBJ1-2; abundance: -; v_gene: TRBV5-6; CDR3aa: CASSLGTLGYGYTF; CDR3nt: TGTGCCAGCAGCTTAGGGACTCTAGGATATGGCTACACCTTC
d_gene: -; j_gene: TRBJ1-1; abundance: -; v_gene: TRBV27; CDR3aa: CASSSHPPLMNTEAFF; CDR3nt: TGTGCCAGCAGTTCCCACCCCCCCCTAATGAACACTGAAGCTTTCTTT
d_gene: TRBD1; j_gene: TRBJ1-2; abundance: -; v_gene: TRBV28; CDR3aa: CASSFPGQGDYGYTF; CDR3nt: TGTGCCAGCAGTTTCCCAGGACAGGGCGACTATGGCTACACCTTC
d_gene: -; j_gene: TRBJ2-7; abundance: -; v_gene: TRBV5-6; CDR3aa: CASRGFRGTYEQYF; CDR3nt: TGTGCCAGCAGAGGTTTCAGGGGTACCTACGAGCAGTACTTC
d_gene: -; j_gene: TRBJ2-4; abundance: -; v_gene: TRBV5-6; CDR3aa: CASSLYRELAKNSQYF; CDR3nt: TGTGCCAGCAGCTTGTACAGAGAACTAGCCAAAAACAGTCAGTACTTC
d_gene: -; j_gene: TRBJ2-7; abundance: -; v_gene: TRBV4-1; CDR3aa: CASSFTASYEQYF; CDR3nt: TGCGCCAGCAGCTTTACAGCCTCCTACGAGCAGTACTTC
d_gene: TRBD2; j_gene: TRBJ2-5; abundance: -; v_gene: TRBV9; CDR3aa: CASSTGTKETQYF; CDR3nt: TGTGCCAGCAGCACCGGGACTAAAGAGACCCAGTACTTC
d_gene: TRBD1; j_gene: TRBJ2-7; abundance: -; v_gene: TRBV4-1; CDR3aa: CASSPTGVSYEQYF; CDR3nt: TGCGCCAGCAGTCCTACAGGGGTAAGCTACGAGCAGTACTTC
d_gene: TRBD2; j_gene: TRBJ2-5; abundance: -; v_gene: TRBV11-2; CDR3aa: CASSPRMKVAGEQETQYF; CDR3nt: TGTGCCAGCAGCCCCCGTATGAAAGTAGCGGGAGAGCAAGAGACCCAGTACTTC
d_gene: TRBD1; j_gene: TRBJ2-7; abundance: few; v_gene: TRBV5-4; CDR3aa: CASSYTPPQGGEQYF; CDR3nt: TGTGCCAGCAGCTACACCCCCCCACAGGGGGGCGAGCAGTACTTC
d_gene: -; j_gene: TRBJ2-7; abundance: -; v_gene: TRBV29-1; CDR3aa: CSVEVGSYEQYF; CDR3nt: TGCAGCGTTGAAGTTGGCAGCTACGAGCAGTACTTC
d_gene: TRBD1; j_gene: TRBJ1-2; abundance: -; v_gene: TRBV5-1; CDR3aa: CASSLVFQQGAGYTF; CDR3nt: TGCGCCAGCAGCTTGGTTTTTCAGCAGGGGGCCGGCTACACCTTC
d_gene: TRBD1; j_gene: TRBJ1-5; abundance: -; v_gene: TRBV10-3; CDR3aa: CAISEYNEQGREPQHF; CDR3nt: TGTGCCATCAGTGAGTACAACGAACAGGGGAGAGAGCCCCAGCATTTT
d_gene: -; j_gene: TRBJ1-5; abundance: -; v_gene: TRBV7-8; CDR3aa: CASSPPGQPQHF; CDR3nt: TGTGCCAGCAGCCCTCCGGGGCAGCCCCAGCATTTT
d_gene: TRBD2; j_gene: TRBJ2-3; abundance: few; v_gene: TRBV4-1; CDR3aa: CASSQEGSGVTDTQYF; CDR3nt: TGCGCCAGCAGCCAAGAAGGTAGCGGGGTCACAGATACGCAGTATTTT
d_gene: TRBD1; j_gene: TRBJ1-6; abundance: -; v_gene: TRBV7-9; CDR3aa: CASSVRQGNSPLHF; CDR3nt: TGTGCCAGCAGCGTGAGACAGGGCAATTCACCCCTCCACTTT
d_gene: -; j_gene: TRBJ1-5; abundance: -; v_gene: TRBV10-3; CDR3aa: CAISPGGISNQPQHF; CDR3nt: TGTGCCATCAGTCCGGGAGGGATTAGCAATCAGCCCCAGCATTTT
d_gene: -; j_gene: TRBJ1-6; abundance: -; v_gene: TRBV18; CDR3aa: CASSPRDIYNSPLHF; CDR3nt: TGTGCCAGCTCACCACGGGACATATATAATTCACCCCTCCACTTT
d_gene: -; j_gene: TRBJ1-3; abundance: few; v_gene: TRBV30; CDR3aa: CAWGPISGNTIYF; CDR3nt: TGTGCCTGGGGCCCGATCTCTGGAAACACCATATATTTT
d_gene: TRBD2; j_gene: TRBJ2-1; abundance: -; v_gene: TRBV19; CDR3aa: CASSIMGTSGGYPDEQFF; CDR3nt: TGTGCCAGTAGTATAATGGGGACTAGCGGGGGATATCCCGATGAGCAGTTCTTC
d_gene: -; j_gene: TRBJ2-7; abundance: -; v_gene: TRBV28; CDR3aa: CASSLQGRAYEQYF; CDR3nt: TGTGCCAGCAGTTTGCAGGGTAGGGCCTACGAGCAGTACTTC
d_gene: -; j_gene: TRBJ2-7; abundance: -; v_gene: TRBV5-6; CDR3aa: CASSPPRTVYEQYF; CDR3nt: TGTGCCAGCAGCCCCCCCCGGACAGTCTACGAGCAGTACTTC
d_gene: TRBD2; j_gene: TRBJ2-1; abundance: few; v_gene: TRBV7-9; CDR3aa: CSSSLASSLAAIYNEQFF; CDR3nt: TGTTCCAGCAGCTTAGCGTCCTCACTAGCGGCAATTTACAATGAGCAGTTCTTC
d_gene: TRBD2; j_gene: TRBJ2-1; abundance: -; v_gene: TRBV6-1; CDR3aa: CASLEWDYYNEQFF; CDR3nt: TGTGCCAGCCTTGAATGGGACTACTACAATGAGCAGTTCTTC
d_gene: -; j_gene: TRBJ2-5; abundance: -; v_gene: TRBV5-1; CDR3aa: CASSPLAGAQETQYF; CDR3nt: TGCGCCAGCAGCCCCTTAGCAGGGGCCCAAGAGACCCAGTACTTC
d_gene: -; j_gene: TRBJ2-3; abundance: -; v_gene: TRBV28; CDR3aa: CASNTNPGTHTQYF; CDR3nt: TGTGCCAGCAACACAAACCCCGGGACACATACGCAGTATTTT
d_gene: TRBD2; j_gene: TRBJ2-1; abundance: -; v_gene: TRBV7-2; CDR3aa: CASSFSGRAGYNEQFF; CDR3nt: TGTGCCAGCAGCTTTAGCGGGAGGGCCGGATACAATGAGCAGTTCTTC
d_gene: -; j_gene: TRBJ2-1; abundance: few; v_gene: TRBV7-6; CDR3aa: CATGERSPYNEQFF; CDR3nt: TGTGCCACCGGGGAGCGGTCCCCTTACAATGAGCAGTTCTTC
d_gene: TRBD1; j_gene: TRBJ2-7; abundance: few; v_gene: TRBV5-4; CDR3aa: CASSFPGTGRYEQYF; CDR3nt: TGTGCCAGCAGCTTTCCCGGGACAGGACGATACGAGCAGTACTTC
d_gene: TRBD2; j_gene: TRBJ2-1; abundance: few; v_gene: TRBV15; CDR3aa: CATSALGTSGYNEQFF; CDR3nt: TGTGCCACCAGCGCTCTGGGGACTAGCGGTTACAATGAGCAGTTCTTC
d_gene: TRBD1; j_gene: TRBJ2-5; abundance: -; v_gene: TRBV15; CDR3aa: CATSRVDQGTAFQETQYF; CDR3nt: TGTGCCACCAGCAGAGTCGACCAAGGGACAGCCTTCCAAGAGACCCAGTACTTC
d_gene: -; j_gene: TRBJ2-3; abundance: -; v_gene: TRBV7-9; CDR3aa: CASSFNPIRTDTQYF; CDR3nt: TGTGCCAGCAGCTTTAATCCGATTAGAACAGATACGCAGTATTTT
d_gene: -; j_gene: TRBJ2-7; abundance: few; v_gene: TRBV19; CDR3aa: CASSLSPTYEQYF; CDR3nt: TGTGCCAGTAGTTTGAGCCCAACCTACGAGCAGTACTTC
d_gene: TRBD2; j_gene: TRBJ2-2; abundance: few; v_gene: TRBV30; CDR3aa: CASLPSGRRTGELFF; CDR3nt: TGTGCCAGTCTTCCTAGCGGGAGGCGAACCGGGGAGCTGTTTTTT
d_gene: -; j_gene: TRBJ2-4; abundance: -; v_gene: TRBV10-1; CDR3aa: CASSEGTGGINIQYF; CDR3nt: TGCGCCAGCAGTGAGGGCACCGGGGGAATAAACATTCAGTACTTC
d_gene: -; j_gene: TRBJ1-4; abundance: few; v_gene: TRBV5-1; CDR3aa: CASSLSGTATNEKLFF; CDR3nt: TGCGCCAGCAGCTTGTCGGGTACGGCAACTAATGAAAAACTGTTTTTT
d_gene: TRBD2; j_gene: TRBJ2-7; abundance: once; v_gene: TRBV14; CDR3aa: CASSQVSRLAGTYEQYF; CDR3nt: TGTGCCAGCAGCCAAGTATCGCGACTAGCGGGTACCTACGAGCAGTACTTC
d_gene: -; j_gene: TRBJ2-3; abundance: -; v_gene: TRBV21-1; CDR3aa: CASSKGTCPCTDTQYF; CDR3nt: TGTGCCAGCAGCAAAGGAACATGCCCATGCACAGATACGCAGTATTTT
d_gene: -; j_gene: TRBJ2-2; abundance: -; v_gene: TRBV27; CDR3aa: CASSLNSFTGELFF; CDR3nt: TGTGCCAGCAGTTTGAACAGCTTCACCGGGGAGCTGTTTTTT
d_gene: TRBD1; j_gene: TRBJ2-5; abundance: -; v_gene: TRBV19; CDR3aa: CASMPTGYEYGSETQYF; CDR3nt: TGTGCCAGTATGCCGACAGGGTATGAGTATGGTTCGGAGACCCAGTACTTC
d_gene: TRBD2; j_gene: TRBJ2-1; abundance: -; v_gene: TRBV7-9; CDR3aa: CSSSLAGLAGARDNEQFF; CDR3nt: TGTTCCAGCAGCTTAGCCGGACTAGCGGGAGCGAGGGACAATGAGCAGTTCTTC